The sequence of this T cell receptor beta chain was determined in a study of OX40 agonist ivuxolimab in advanced cancers. The CDR3 is 14 amino acids. Deletions cut 3 bases from V and 5 bases from J, with 14 bases between. The germline CDR1 and CDR2 sequences are GTSNPN and SVGIG (reference sequence). Produced via immunoSEQ multiplex PCR; TCRdb's table is partial and in-frame only. This table has about 60,000 clones, 86% appearing once. This chain links TRBV30 with TRBJ1-5; possible D gene TRBD1, 5 bases. The clonotype comes from an adult with an advanced solid tumor such as melanoma, head and neck, liver or kidney cancer. Material: CD4+ or CD8+ T cells sorted from blood, obtained in a trial of the OX40 agonist ivuxolimab. The CDR3 coding sequence is TGTGCCTGGAGGGTGGGGGGGGGATATCAGCCCCAGCATTTT. This gives the protein CAWRVGGGYQPQHF.